This entry features one TCR beta chain sequence. Its specificity is unknown. The entry originates in a study of T cell responses to AZD1222 COVID-19 vaccine. Study results and caveats: Regions 160-218 and 743-854 dominated among vaccine-associated CD4 TCRs spanning spike. Baseline seropositivity occurred in only a handful of AZD1222 recipients. The sample set comprised mostly white British donors with more females, and clonal diversity was possibly underestimated.

Using immunoSEQ multiplex PCR, the repertoire was profiled, and TCRdb retains in-frame clones only, with some absent. The table lists 120,000 to 150,000 clones, about 89% of them singletons, with roughly 3.8% in the top ten. This sample comprised peripheral blood, obtained 28 days after the second AZD1222 dose. This receptor was identified in an adult who received the AZD1222 COVID-19 vaccine.

CDR3 bases: TGCGCCAGCAGCCACCTGCCAGGGGATTACAACTATGGCTACACCTTC. Translated, it gives CASSHLPGDYNYGYTF. This rearrangement joins TRBV4-1 to TRBJ1-2; possibly TRBD1 for D (6 bases). CDR1 and CDR2 from the germline V gene are MGHRA and YSYEKL. CDR3 length: 16 residues. V lost 3 bases and J 2 bases, leaving 16 bases between the germline ends.